The 19 T cell receptor beta chains below come from one sample, sequenced in a study of blood T cells in healthy people across ages. Primed by a sample-barcoded 5' primer and a J-beta primer mix, a second PCR proceeded for 7 to 11 cycles. In TCRdb, the 5' RACE reads were re-called with MiXCR into one record per CDR3 protein. The data hold 1.8 million or so distinct CDR3 sequences, with about 39% observed a single time. The specimen sequenced was blood. These TCRs come from a human donor in good health.

The V gene is TRBV4-2, the J gene TRBJ2-7; 12 bases line up with TRBD1. Germline trimming cut 6 bases from V and 1 base from J; bases unmatched to any gene: 4. The CDR3 length is 15 residues. Germline V CDR1 and CDR2: LGHNA, YNFKEQ. CDR3 sequence reads: CASRQGQGASYEQYF. The CDR3 region has the DNA TGTGCCAGCAGGCAGGGACAGGGGGCTTCCTACGAGCAGTACTTC.

The J gene is TRBJ2-7, the V gene TRBV10-3, with TRBD1 identical over 9 bases. With V trimmed by 3 bases and J by 7 bases, 4 bases remained unmatched. The CDR3 is made up of 13 amino acids. Per germline, CDR1 ENHRY and CDR2 SYGVKD. CDR3 in DNA: TGTGCCATCAGTGAAACAGGGGGCGGAGAGCAGTACTTC. Translating gives CAISETGGGEQYF.

With regard to this clonotype: The junction shows a germline mismatch at one end, possibly a read error. The chain recombines TRBV15 with TRBJ2-3; weak D call: TRBD2 (6 bases). The CDR3 sequence is 17 residues long. In germline, CDR1 is LNHNV, CDR2 YYDKDF (reference sequence). The DNA of the CDR3 is TGTGCCACCGGCAGAGACCCACTCGGGGGTAGCACAGATACGCAGTATTTT. Protein product: CATGRDPLGGSTDTQYF.

The chain recombines TRBV20-1 with TRBJ1-2; D possibly corresponds to TRBD1 (5 bases). Trimming cost V 5 bases and J 8 bases, with 24 bases left between them. Per the germline V gene, CDR1 is DFQATT and CDR2 is SNEGSKA (reference sequence). There are 15 residues in the CDR3. CDR3 DNA sequence: TGCAGTGCTGGAAAACCGGGACTGCCTATCGCGGGCTACACCTTC. Its translation is CSAGKPGLPIAGYTF.

This clonotype was counted between two and nine times. The V gene is TRBV20-1, the J gene TRBJ1-6, with D uncertain. Germline assignment: CDR1 DFQATT and CDR2 SNEGSKA (reference sequence). Trimming removed 0 bases from V and 2 bases from J, with 11 bases in between. The CDR3 loop spans 16 amino acids. CDR3 nucleotide sequence: TGCAGTGCTAGAGAGTCCCGAGGAACCTATAATTCACCCCTCCACTTT. It specifies CSARESRGTYNSPLHF.

A few counts support this clonotype. Possible read error: a much larger clone is one base away. This chain connects TRBV20-1 to TRBJ2-7; no reliable D call. CDR1 is DFQATT and CDR2 is SNEGSKA in the germline V gene (reference sequence). Trimming removed 1 base at V and 7 bases at J, with 17 bases between. There are 14 residues in the CDR3. CDR3 residues: CSARAESVYEEQYF. The CDR3 DNA reads as TGCAGTGCTAGAGCGGAGTCCGTCTACGAGGAGCAGTACTTC.

In its sample, this clonotype was seen once. This chain links TRBV7-8 with TRBJ2-5; D not certain. The J call may be in error: the DNA end matches TRBJ2-7 better. This CDR3 has 14 amino acids. CDR1 and CDR2 (germline): SGHVS, FQNEAQ. The CDR3, as DNA: TGTGCCAGCAGCTTAACTATGGGCGGCTACGAGCAGTACTTC. Encoded protein: CASSLTMGGYEQYF.

This clonotype was counted a few times. This sequence joins TRBV20-1 and TRBJ2-3; 8 positions match TRBD2. V gave up 3 bases and J gave up 4 bases; unmatched junction bases: 12. Germline V gives CDR1 DFQATT, CDR2 SNEGSKA (reference sequence). This CDR3 spans 16 amino acids. In nucleotides, the CDR3 is TGCAGTGCTAGTATCGGCAGCGGGGGATTTTCAGATACGCAGTATTTT. It is translated as CSASIGSGGFSDTQYF.

The chain carries TRBV7-2 and TRBJ1-6, with D maybe TRBD1 (5 bases). CDR3 length equals 13 residues. Trimming pared 5 bases from V and 11 bases from J, leaving 13 bases between. Germline CDR1 SGHTA, CDR2 FQGNSA. Here the CDR3 reads CASSASGFTPLHF. In DNA, the CDR3 is TGTGCCAGCAGCGCTTCAGGGTTTACACCCCTCCACTTT.

In this sample, this clonotype turned up a few times. The chain is built from TRBV7-9 and TRBJ2-5; 14 nucleotides agree with TRBD2. This CDR3 comprises 17 residues. V dropped 5 bases and J dropped 1; count of bases not matched to a gene: 6. Germline V gene lookup returns CDR1 SEHNR and CDR2 FQNEAQ (reference sequence). CDR3 in amino acids: CASSAGTSGGLQETQYF. The CDR3 nucleotides read TGTGCCAGCAGCGCCGGGACTAGCGGGGGCCTCCAAGAGACCCAGTACTTC.

Regarding this clonotype: One end of the junction fails to match germline, which may point to a read error. This chain connects TRBV3-1 to TRBJ1-1, with TRBD1 matching over 7 bases. This CDR3 spans 14 amino acids. Germline lookup yields CDR1 LGHDT and CDR2 YNNKEL (reference sequence). The CDR3 loop reads CASGQGGADTEAFF. The CDR3 DNA sequence: TGTGCCAGCGGCCAAGGGGGCGCGGACACTGAAGCTTTCTTT.

The chain links TRBV7-2 to TRBJ2-1; the match to TRBD2 covers 8 bases. V dropped 1 base and J dropped 9; count of bases not matched to a gene: 8. This CDR3 spans 15 amino acids. Germline CDR1 and CDR2: SGHTA and FQGNSA. This CDR3 reads CASSLVAGGRAEQFF. Here the CDR3 DNA reads TGTGCCAGCAGCTTAGTGGCGGGGGGTAGGGCTGAGCAGTTCTTC. The full variable domain, rest sourced from reference TRBV7-2 and TRBJ2-1, is GAGVSQSPSNKVTEKGKDVELRCDPISGHTALYWYRQSLGQGLEFLIYFQGNSAPDKSGLPSDRFSAERTGGSVSTLTIQRTQQEDSAVYLCASSLVAGGRAEQFFGPGTRLTVL.

A word on this clonotype: The germline gene is not matched at one end of the junction; a read error may be the cause. This chain joins TRBV4-3 and TRBJ2-4; 15 nucleotides agree with TRBD2. This CDR3 has 20 residues. The germline CDR1 and CDR2 sequences are LGHNA and YSLEER. The CDR3 here is CANSQGSGLAGGPSYNEQYF. CDR3 sequence (DNA): TGCGCCAACAGCCAAGGATCGGGACTAGCGGGGGGACCCTCCTACAATGAGCAGTACTTC.

This chain joins TRBV7-3 and TRBJ1-4; TRBD1 matches 8 bases. The J segment lost 7 bases and the V segment lost 4 bases, leaving 5 bases of the junction unmatched. This CDR3 region has 14 residues. Germline values: CDR1 SGHTA, CDR2 FQGTGA. CDR3 sequence (DNA): TGTGCCAGCAGCTCAGGGGGCGTAGGTGAAAAACTGTTTTTT. Protein sequence: CASSSGGVGEKLFF.

The CDR3 sequence: CASSSGQEGSPNEKLFF. Here the CDR3 DNA reads TGCGCCAGCAGCTCGGGACAGGAGGGTAGTCCTAATGAAAAACTGTTTTTT. The rearrangement joins TRBV5-1 to TRBJ1-4, with 8 bases aligning to TRBD1. V was pared by 3 bases and J by 3 bases, with 10 bases of the junction left unmatched. CDR3 length equals 17 residues. CDR1 SGHRS and CDR2 YFSETQ come from the germline V gene.

A word on this clonotype: At one boundary the junction diverges from the germline segment, which might be a read error. V gene TRBV7-9 combines with J gene TRBJ2-7; 8 bases are a match to TRBD2. In germline, CDR1 is SEHNR, CDR2 FQNEAQ (reference sequence). The CDR3 runs to 17 residues. The CDR3 protein is CANSLPSSGGRTYEQYF. The CDR3 nucleotides read TGTGCCAACAGCCTCCCAAGTTCGGGGGGGAGAACCTACGAGCAGTACTTC.

The V gene is TRBV28, the J gene TRBJ2-4; a possible D gene is TRBD1 (5 bases). The end of the DNA fits TRBJ2-7 better, so the J call may be wrong. CDR1 and CDR2 from the germline V gene are MDHEN and SYDVKM. The CDR3 runs 14 residues. The CDR3 spells CASSLSTDIYEQYF. For the CDR3, the DNA is TGTGCCAGCAGTTTATCGACAGATATTTACGAGCAGTACTTC.

In its sample, this clonotype was seen a few times. The chain combines TRBV20-1 with TRBJ2-5, with a possible D match to TRBD2 (5 bases). V lost 4 bases, J lost 4 bases, and 13 bases lay in between. The CDR3 is made up of 13 amino acids. CDR1 and CDR2 from the germline V gene are DFQATT and SNEGSKA (reference sequence). This CDR3 is CSAILVGVETQYF. The CDR3 nucleotides read TGCAGTGCTATACTAGTTGGGGTAGAGACCCAGTACTTC.

The chain combines TRBV7-2 with TRBJ1-2; 7 bases map to TRBD1. CDR1 is SGHTA, CDR2 FQGNSA, per germline. The junction had 12 bases not matched to a gene; V was cut back by 5 bases and J by 0 bases. CDR3 length: 17 amino acids. The DNA of the CDR3 is TGTGCCAGCAGCCCCCGGTGGAGGGGGCGGGCTAACTATGGCTACACCTTC. Protein: CASSPRWRGRANYGYTF.